These 16 T cell receptor beta chains originate from one sample sequenced in a study of T cells in tuberculosis listed by TCRdb under 2018. The label giving this sample's time point can be read as: new active TB diagnosis, blood taken before or within 7 days of starting treatment. The library was obtained by the immunoSEQ multiplex PCR assay. Imported from immuneACCESS, the table was reduced by TCRdb to in-frame sequences with V and J called. These copies leave out some clones; in studies compared against another copy, an unresolved V gene accounts for under half, and the cause of the remainder is not known. The sample data list about 40,000 clones, and roughly 95% of these were observed just once. The top ten clones comprise around 4.7% of the sample. This material consisted of PBMCs, taken at tuberculosis diagnosis. Receptor source: an adult with tuberculosis.

This clone appeared once. This rearrangement joins TRBV6-5 to TRBJ2-7, with a weak D call TRBD1 (5 bases). V was clipped by 0 bases and J by 6 bases, with 18 bases between them. CDR1 is MNHEY and CDR2 is SVGAGI in the germline V gene. This CDR3 is 16 amino acids long. The CDR3 sequence is CASSYSGWTGQGEQYF. For the CDR3, the DNA is TGTGCCAGCAGTTACTCCGGCTGGACCGGGCAGGGCGAGCAGTACTTC.

The chain combines TRBV29-1 with TRBJ1-2, with D possibly TRBD1 on 5 matching bases. The CDR3 is 17 amino acids. Germline-derived CDR1 and CDR2 are SQVTM and ANQGSEA. Between the trimmed V and J ends, which lost 8 bases and 4 bases, there was a span of 29 bases. CDR3 bases: TGCAGCTGCCTGGGAACAGGCCTCTTACCGGGCCCCTATGGCTACACCTTC. This codes for CSCLGTGLLPGPYGYTF. Full variable domain (rest looked up from reference TRBV29-1 and TRBJ1-2): SAVISQKPSRDICQRGTSLTIQCQVDSQVTMMFWYRQQPGQSLTLIATANQGSEATYESGFVIDKFPISRPNLTFSTLTVSNMSPEDSSIYLCSCLGTGLLPGPYGYTFGSGTRLTVV.

This sequence joins TRBV6-5 and TRBJ1-2, with TRBD1 identical over 7 bases. Trimming cost V 6 bases and J 5 bases; bases outside gene matches: 9. CDR1 MNHEY and CDR2 SVGAGI come from the germline V gene. The CDR3 consists of 14 residues. CDR3 coding DNA: TGTGCCAGCAGAACTCCCGGGACAGAGTATGGCTACACCTTC. It encodes CASRTPGTEYGYTF.

The chain uses TRBV6-1 and TRBJ1-1; D gene unclear. CDR3 length: 14 amino acids. Germline V CDR1 and CDR2: MNHNS, SASEGT. V was shortened by 4 bases and J by 2 bases, with 11 bases between the two germline ends. Written as DNA, the CDR3 is TGTGCCAGCAGTGTCGGGATTGTCAACACTGAAGCTTTCTTT. It is translated as CASSVGIVNTEAFF.

V is TRBV19 and J is TRBJ2-2; TRBD2 matches at 13 bases. In germline, CDR1 is LNHDA, CDR2 SQIVND (reference sequence). The CDR3 length is 18 residues. V dropped 6 bases and J dropped 0; count of bases not matched to a gene: 7. The CDR3 loop reads CASSGTSGATANTGELFF. Here the CDR3 DNA reads TGTGCCAGTAGCGGGACTAGCGGGGCAACCGCGAACACCGGGGAGCTGTTTTTT.

CDR3 sequence: CASGWTDSGNQPQHF. The CDR3 bases are TGTGCCAGCGGATGGACAGATTCTGGCAATCAGCCCCAGCATTTT. The rearrangement links TRBV6-1 to TRBJ1-5, with D tentatively TRBD1 (6 bases). The CDR3 totals 15 residues. Looked up from germline, CDR1 is MNHNS and CDR2 is SASEGT. V gave up 8 bases and J gave up 2 bases, with 16 bases separating them.

V gene TRBV5-1 combines with J gene TRBJ2-3, with 9 bases that match TRBD2. The CDR3 length is 17 residues. Germline V gives CDR1 SGHRS, CDR2 YFSETQ. J gave up 2 bases and V 0 bases, and 7 bases lay outside the gene matches. The CDR3 DNA reads as TGCGCCAGCAGCTTGGGTAGCGGGGGCCTTGACACAGATACGCAGTATTTT. Its protein product is CASSLGSGGLDTDTQYF.

The chain has TRBV6-5 and TRBJ1-5; D uncertain. Germline CDR1 is MNHEY and CDR2 is SVGAGI. V lost 5 bases and J 0 bases, leaving 11 bases between the germline ends. The CDR3 length is 15 residues. Here the CDR3 reads CASSPVLASNQPQHF. Written as DNA, the CDR3 is TGTGCCAGCAGTCCAGTTCTGGCTAGCAATCAGCCCCAGCATTTT.

This chain uses TRBV7-2 with TRBJ1-1, with TRBD1 matching over 7 bases. CDR3 length: 15 amino acids. Germline V gives CDR1 SGHTA, CDR2 FQGNSA. Trimming at V came to 7 bases and at J to 0 bases, leaving 8 bases not matched to a gene. The CDR3 nucleotides read TGTGCCAGCACAAGACAGGGCAAGGTGAACACTGAAGCTTTCTTT. Protein: CASTRQGKVNTEAFF.

The J gene is TRBJ1-1, the V gene TRBV5-5, with TRBD1 matching over 7 bases. The V segment lost 4 bases and the J segment 1 base; nucleotides outside the gene matches: 4. CDR1 and CDR2 from the germline V gene are SGHKS and YYEKEE (reference sequence). This CDR3 has 14 residues. The CDR3 sequence is CASSVRQGNTEAFF. As DNA, the CDR3 is TGTGCCAGCAGCGTGAGACAGGGGAACACTGAAGCTTTCTTT.

V gene TRBV27 combines with J gene TRBJ2-3; D remains unclear. Germline loops: CDR1 MNHEY, CDR2 SMNVEV (reference sequence). This CDR3 comprises 17 residues. V lost 4 bases, J lost 0 bases, and 17 bases lay in between. The CDR3 nucleotides are TGTGCCAGCAGTTCCCGGTTCGACACTGTTAGCACAGATACGCAGTATTTT. Translation: CASSSRFDTVSTDTQYF.

The genes are TRBV18 and TRBJ1-6, with 11 bases matching TRBD1. V was pared by 2 bases and J by 3 bases, with 3 bases of the junction left unmatched. CDR1 KGHSH and CDR2 LQKENI come from the germline V gene. The CDR3 consists of 17 residues. CDR3 in amino acids: CASSPGTGGFYNSPLHF. For the CDR3, the DNA is TGTGCCAGCTCACCAGGGACAGGGGGGTTCTATAATTCACCCCTCCACTTT.

The chain recombines TRBV25-1 with TRBJ2-5; no reliable D call. From germline, CDR1 is MGHDK and CDR2 SYGVNS. This CDR3 contains 13 residues. V lost 4 bases to trimming and J lost 0 bases, with 6 bases between them. DNA of the CDR3: TGTGCCAGCAGTGCCCTTAACCAAGAGACCCAGTACTTC. It yields the protein CASSALNQETQYF. Looking up the rest from reference TRBV25-1 and TRBJ2-5 gives the full variable domain: EADIYQTPRYLVIGTGKKITLECSQTMGHDKMYWYQQDPGMELHLIHYSYGVNSTEKGDLSSESTVSRIRTEHFPLTLESARPSHTSQYLCASSALNQETQYFGPGTRLLVL.

J is TRBJ1-1 and V is TRBV30; D gene ambiguous. This CDR3 region has 12 residues. The V end was cut by 3 bases, the J end by 6 bases, with 11 bases between. Per the germline V gene, CDR1 is GTSNPN and CDR2 is SVGIG (reference sequence). The CDR3 DNA reads TGTGCCTGGAGGTCCCCGGTCTCTGAAGCTTTCTTT. Its translation: CAWRSPVSEAFF.

This clone has only one observation. The chain employs TRBV9 and TRBJ2-3; D perhaps matches TRBD2 (7 bases). Germline values: CDR1 SGDLS, CDR2 YYNGEE. The CDR3 is 15 residues long. Trimming pared 3 bases from V and 1 base from J, leaving 12 bases between. In DNA, the CDR3 is TGTGCCAGCAGCGGGGGGGGCCTGGGCACAGATACGCAGTATTTT. Protein sequence: CASSGGGLGTDTQYF.

A remark on this clone: The same CDR3 also results from other DNA sequences found in this sample. The chain has TRBV7-3 and TRBJ2-1; TRBD1 matches at 11 bases. V dropped 5 bases and J dropped 7; count of bases not matched to a gene: 4. Germline CDR1 reads SGHTA; CDR2 reads FQGTGA. The CDR3 length is 14 residues. The CDR3 region has the DNA TGTGCCAGCAGCCGCGGGACAGGGGGAAATGAGCAGTTCTTC. Amino acids: CASSRGTGGNEQFF.